The clone carrying this T cell receptor (beta chain) was detected only a few times. Its antigen is undetermined. These data belong to a study of T cells in Graves' hyperthyroidism and ophthalmopathy. Study-wide results and limits: Ophthalmopathy stood apart from stable hyperthyroidism in a 13 V-J model. Peripheral blood also featured most of the thyroid clonotypes expanded above 0.001. In validation, the model predicted ophthalmopathy. These predictions came a median around 5.9 months before onset.

Per the germline V gene, CDR1 is SQVTM and CDR2 is ANQGSEA. The CDR3 covers 16 residues. The trim removed 4 bases at V and 5 bases at J, leaving 14 bases unmatched. Authors of the study amplified TCR beta CDR3 regions from RNA transcripts. HTBI primers drove first-round RT-PCR of the TCR CDR3. TCRdb processed the multiplex PCR reads anew with MiXCR; each CDR3 protein has one entry. The table records 540,000 or so distinct CDR3 sequences, about 15% of them present only once. The sequenced sample consisted of blood. The TCR sequence derives from a woman aged 30 to 39 with Graves' hyperthyroidism. This rearrangement joins TRBV29-1 to TRBJ2-1; 7 nucleotides line up with TRBD2. CDR3 in amino acids: CSVARGGRIANNEQFF. CDR3 sequence (DNA): TGCAGCGTTGCGAGGGGCGGGAGAATCGCCAACAATGAGCAGTTCTTC.